The rows below give T cell receptor beta chains drawn from one sample of a study of T cell responses to AZD1222 COVID-19 vaccine. Here immunoSEQ multiplex PCR was the method, and the copy in TCRdb shows in-frame clones only, minus some. The sample carries some 110,000 clones, 84% recorded once. The source was peripheral blood, collected on day 0 of AZD1222 vaccination. The origin of the receptors is an adult in good health. Each CDR3 is given with its conserved first and last residue. D genes are given only for firm matches. Size values are once, few and many counts, or a class for expanded clones, and some rows have none.

j_call: TRBJ2-5
v_call: TRBV6-2/TRBV6-3
clone_size: NA
d_call: NA
cdr3_nt: TGTGCCAGCAGTTGGCCGGGGACGGAGACCCAGTACTTC
cdr3_aa: CASSWPGTETQYF

j_call: TRBJ1-2
v_call: TRBV25-1
clone_size: NA
d_call: NA
cdr3_nt: TGTGCCAGCAGTGCTGGGGATCGCTATGGCTACACCTTC
cdr3_aa: CASSAGDRYGYTF

j_call: TRBJ1-6
v_call: TRBV14
clone_size: NA
d_call: NA
cdr3_nt: TGTGCCAGCAGCGTTAACGTGGGTTTAAATTCACCCCTCCACTTT
cdr3_aa: CASSVNVGLNSPLHF

j_call: TRBJ2-7
v_call: TRBV11-2
clone_size: once
d_call: NA
cdr3_nt: TGTGCCAGCAGCTGGACCCCTAGCGCGAAACCCTACGAGCAGTACTTC
cdr3_aa: CASSWTPSAKPYEQYF

j_call: TRBJ1-5
v_call: TRBV2
clone_size: NA
d_call: TRBD1
cdr3_nt: TGTGCCAGCAGTGGGACAGGGGGGAATCAGCCCCAGCATTTT
cdr3_aa: CASSGTGGNQPQHF

j_call: TRBJ1-4
v_call: TRBV28
clone_size: NA
d_call: NA
cdr3_nt: TGTGCCAGCAGTTTTCCCCCGGGCAGTGAAAAACTGTTTTTT
cdr3_aa: CASSFPPGSEKLFF

j_call: TRBJ2-3
v_call: TRBV3-1/TRBV3-2
clone_size: NA
d_call: TRBD2
cdr3_nt: TGTGCCAGCAGCCCGAGGACTAGCGGGGGGAGGGCAGATACGCAGTATTTT
cdr3_aa: CASSPRTSGGRADTQYF

j_call: TRBJ2-3
v_call: TRBV20-1
clone_size: NA
d_call: TRBD2
cdr3_nt: TGCAGTGCTAGTCCAAGCGGGAGGGAGGATACGCAGTATTTT
cdr3_aa: CSASPSGREDTQYF

j_call: TRBJ1-4
v_call: TRBV5-4
clone_size: NA
d_call: NA
cdr3_nt: TGTGCCAGCAGCTTGGGACTGAGAAACGAAAAACTGTTTTTT
cdr3_aa: CASSLGLRNEKLFF

j_call: TRBJ2-1
v_call: TRBV5-4
clone_size: NA
d_call: TRBD1
cdr3_nt: TGTGCCAGCAGCCCCGGACAGGGGATCTACAATGAGCAGTTCTTC
cdr3_aa: CASSPGQGIYNEQFF

j_call: TRBJ1-2
v_call: TRBV6-5
clone_size: NA
d_call: NA
cdr3_nt: TGTGCCAGCAGGAAAATTTCAGGAGGCTACACCTTC
cdr3_aa: CASRKISGGYTF

j_call: TRBJ2-5
v_call: TRBV11-2
clone_size: NA
d_call: TRBD1
cdr3_nt: TGTGCCAGCAGCCCACAGGGGTTATGGGAGACCCAGTACTTC
cdr3_aa: CASSPQGLWETQYF

j_call: TRBJ1-1
v_call: TRBV19
clone_size: few
d_call: NA
cdr3_nt: TGTGCCAGTAGCGGAGCGTGGACCGGACTACTGAACACTGAAGCTTTCTTT
cdr3_aa: CASSGAWTGLLNTEAFF

j_call: TRBJ1-2
v_call: TRBV6-5
clone_size: NA
d_call: NA
cdr3_nt: TGTGCCAGCACCCCGGGGGGGTTTGGCTACACCTTC
cdr3_aa: CASTPGGFGYTF

j_call: TRBJ1-3
v_call: TRBV2
clone_size: NA
d_call: NA
cdr3_nt: TGTGCCAGCAGCCGAGGCCAGTCCGGAAACACCATATATTTT
cdr3_aa: CASSRGQSGNTIYF

j_call: TRBJ2-7
v_call: TRBV28
clone_size: NA
d_call: TRBD2
cdr3_nt: TGTGCCAGCAGTTCGGGGGGGAGCTCCTACGAGCAGTACTTC
cdr3_aa: CASSSGGSSYEQYF

j_call: TRBJ1-1
v_call: TRBV18
clone_size: NA
d_call: NA
cdr3_nt: TGTGCCAGCTCACCACCTCTCGCGTCTACTGAAGCTTTCTTT
cdr3_aa: CASSPPLASTEAFF

j_call: TRBJ2-2
v_call: TRBV9
clone_size: NA
d_call: NA
cdr3_nt: TGTGCCAGCAGCGGGGACGCCGGGGAGCTGTTTTTT
cdr3_aa: CASSGDAGELFF

j_call: TRBJ1-1
v_call: TRBV7-9
clone_size: NA
d_call: TRBD1
cdr3_nt: TGTGCCAGCAGCCCAGGGACAGCGGCGGCTGAAGCTTTCTTT
cdr3_aa: CASSPGTAAAEAFF

j_call: TRBJ1-1
v_call: TRBV7-2
clone_size: NA
d_call: NA
cdr3_nt: TGTGCCAGCACCCCCCCGGGGGTTTCGGGTATTGAAGCTTTCTTT
cdr3_aa: CASTPPGVSGIEAFF

j_call: TRBJ2-7
v_call: TRBV14
clone_size: NA
d_call: TRBD2
cdr3_nt: TGTGCCAGCAGCCCGACTAGCTATGTGCAGTACTTC
cdr3_aa: CASSPTSYVQYF

j_call: TRBJ2-3
v_call: TRBV2
clone_size: NA
d_call: NA
cdr3_nt: TGTGCCAGCAGCCGACAGACAGATACGCAGTATTTT
cdr3_aa: CASSRQTDTQYF

j_call: TRBJ1-6
v_call: TRBV28
clone_size: NA
d_call: NA
cdr3_nt: TGTGCCAGCAGTACAGGGTTGGCGAATTCACCCCTCCACTTT
cdr3_aa: CASSTGLANSPLHF

j_call: TRBJ2-3
v_call: TRBV6-5
clone_size: NA
d_call: NA
cdr3_nt: TGTGCCAGCAGTTACTCGGCCCGCACAGATACGCAGTATTTT
cdr3_aa: CASSYSARTDTQYF

j_call: TRBJ2-1
v_call: TRBV18
clone_size: NA
d_call: TRBD2
cdr3_nt: TGTGCCAGCTCACCGGGGGGGGGCTACAATGAGCAGTTCTTC
cdr3_aa: CASSPGGGYNEQFF

j_call: TRBJ2-1
v_call: TRBV4-3
clone_size: NA
d_call: NA
cdr3_nt: TGCGCCAGCAGCCAACTAGGCAATGAGCAGTTCTTC
cdr3_aa: CASSQLGNEQFF

j_call: TRBJ2-7
v_call: TRBV6-5
clone_size: NA
d_call: NA
cdr3_nt: TGTGCCAGCACCCGGGGCAGAGACTACGAGCAGTACTTC
cdr3_aa: CASTRGRDYEQYF

j_call: TRBJ1-5
v_call: TRBV7-2
clone_size: NA
d_call: NA
cdr3_nt: TGTGCCAGCAGCTTAGGATTTATACAGCCCCAGCATTTT
cdr3_aa: CASSLGFIQPQHF

j_call: TRBJ2-3
v_call: TRBV5-1
clone_size: NA
d_call: TRBD1
cdr3_nt: TGCGCCAGCAGCTTGGTTGGGGGACAGGGGGGAGATACGCAGTATTTT
cdr3_aa: CASSLVGGQGGDTQYF

j_call: TRBJ2-2
v_call: TRBV5-1
clone_size: NA
d_call: NA
cdr3_nt: TGCGCCAGCAGCTTGATCGCCCCGACGAGGGGGGAGCTGTTTTTT
cdr3_aa: CASSLIAPTRGELFF